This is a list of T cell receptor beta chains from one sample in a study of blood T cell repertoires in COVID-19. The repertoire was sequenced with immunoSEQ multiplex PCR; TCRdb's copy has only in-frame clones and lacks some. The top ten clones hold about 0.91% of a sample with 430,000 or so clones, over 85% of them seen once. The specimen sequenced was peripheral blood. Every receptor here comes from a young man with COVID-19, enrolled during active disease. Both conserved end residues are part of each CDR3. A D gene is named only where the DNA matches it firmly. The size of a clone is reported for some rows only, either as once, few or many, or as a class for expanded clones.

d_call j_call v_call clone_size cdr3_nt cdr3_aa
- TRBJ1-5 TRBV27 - TGTGCCAGGAGAGATCAGCCCCAGCATTTT CARRDQPQHF
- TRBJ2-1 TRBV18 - TGTGCCAGCTCACCAATCACAGGACAGCCTGGCAGGGAGCAGTTCTTC CASSPITGQPGREQFF
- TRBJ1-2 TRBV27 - TGTGCCAGCAGTTTGTACCTGGGGGCCCCCTATGGCTACACCTTC CASSLYLGAPYGYTF
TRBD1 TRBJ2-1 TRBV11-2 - TGTGCCAGCAGCTCATCCCGGGACAGGGGTTCCTACAATGAGCAGTTCTTC CASSSSRDRGSYNEQFF
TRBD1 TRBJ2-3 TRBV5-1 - TGCGCCAGCAGTCGCGCAGGGGGCCGGGATACGCAGTATTTT CASSRAGGRDTQYF
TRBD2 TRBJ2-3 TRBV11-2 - TGTGCCAGCCTCCCGGGGGCTAGCGGGAGGGGAGGCACAGATACGCAGTATTTT CASLPGASGRGGTDTQYF
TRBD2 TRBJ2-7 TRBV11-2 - TGTGCCAGCAGCTCGCTGTTTGCGGGGGACTACGAGCAGTACTTC CASSSLFAGDYEQYF
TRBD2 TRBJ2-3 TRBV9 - TGTGCCAGCAGCTTAGGACTAGCGTTCAGCACAGATACGCAGTATTTT CASSLGLAFSTDTQYF
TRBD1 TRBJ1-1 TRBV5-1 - TGCGCCAGCAAACCGACAGGGCGGGTTACTGAAGCTTTCTTT CASKPTGRVTEAFF
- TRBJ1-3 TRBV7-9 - TGTGCCAGCAGCTTAGATTTCATCACTTCTGGAAACACCATATATTTT CASSLDFITSGNTIYF
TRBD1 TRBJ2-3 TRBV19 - TGTGCCAGTAAACTACGGACAGGCGCCGACCCGTACACAGATACGCAGTATTTT CASKLRTGADPYTDTQYF
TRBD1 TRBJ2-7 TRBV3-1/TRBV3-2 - TGTGCCAGCAGCCCGGGACAGAGATACGAGCAGTACTTC CASSPGQRYEQYF
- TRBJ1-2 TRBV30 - TGTGCCTGGAGTAAGGCGGGGCACACCTTC CAWSKAGHTF
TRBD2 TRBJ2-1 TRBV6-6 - TGTGCCAGCAGGGCGGGGACTAGTATCCATGAGCAGTTCTTC CASRAGTSIHEQFF
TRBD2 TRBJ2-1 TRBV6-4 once TGTGCCAGCAGTGAGGGATTAGCGGGAGGATTTGAGCAGTTCTTC CASSEGLAGGFEQFF
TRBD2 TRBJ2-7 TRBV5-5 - TGTGCCAGCAGCTTGCGTCTAGCGGGAAGTATCTACGAGCAGTACTTC CASSLRLAGSIYEQYF
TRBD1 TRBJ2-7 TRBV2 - TGTGCCAGCAACTCCGGGACAGGGAACTACGAGCAGTACTTC CASNSGTGNYEQYF
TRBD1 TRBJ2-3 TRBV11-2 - TGTGCCAGCAGCTTAGACAGGGGGCAGAGGACGCAGTATTTT CASSLDRGQRTQYF
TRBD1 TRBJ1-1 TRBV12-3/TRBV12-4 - TGTGCCAGCAGTTTAAGGGACAGCACTGAAGCTTTCTTT CASSLRDSTEAFF
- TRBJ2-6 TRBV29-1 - TGCAGCGTGAGGAATGACGGGACTGGGGCCAACGTCCTGACTTTC CSVRNDGTGANVLTF
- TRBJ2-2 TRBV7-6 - TGTGCCAGCAGCTTAGGTTCTATGGGGGCTGTCCCCGGGGAGCTGTTTTTT CASSLGSMGAVPGELFF
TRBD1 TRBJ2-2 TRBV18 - TGTGCCAGCTCACCACCGAGACAGGGGGCTGGCGGGGAGCTGTTTTTT CASSPPRQGAGGELFF
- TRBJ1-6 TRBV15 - TGTGCCACCAGCCCAACAGGGCTCAATTCACCCCTCCACTTT CATSPTGLNSPLHF
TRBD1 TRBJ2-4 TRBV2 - TGTGCCAGCACCCGACAGGGAGTCAAAAACATTCAGTACTTC CASTRQGVKNIQYF
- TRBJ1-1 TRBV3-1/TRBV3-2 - TGTGCCAGCAGCTCAGGGATAGAGAACACTGAAGCTTTCTTT CASSSGIENTEAFF
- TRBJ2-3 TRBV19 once TGTGCCAGTAGTATCCGGGACACCGTGGATACGCAGTATTTT CASSIRDTVDTQYF
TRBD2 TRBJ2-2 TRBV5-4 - TGTGCCAGCAGCTTACTAGCGGGAGGTACCGGGGAGCTGTTTTTT CASSLLAGGTGELFF
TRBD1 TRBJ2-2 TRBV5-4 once TGTGCCAGCAGCTTATGGGTGGGACAGCAGAACACCGGGGAGCTGTTTTTT CASSLWVGQQNTGELFF
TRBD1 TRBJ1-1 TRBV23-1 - TGCGCCAGCAGTCGAGCTCTGGCAGGGGGCCGTGGGAACACTGAAGCTTTCTTT CASSRALAGGRGNTEAFF
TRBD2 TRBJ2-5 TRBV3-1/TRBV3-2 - TGTGCCAGCAGCCAAGGTCTAGCGGCGCCGTACCAAGAGACCCAGTACTTC CASSQGLAAPYQETQYF
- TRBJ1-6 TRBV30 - TGTGCCTGGAGGGAGGTCCCTTATTCACCCCTCCACTTT CAWREVPYSPLHF